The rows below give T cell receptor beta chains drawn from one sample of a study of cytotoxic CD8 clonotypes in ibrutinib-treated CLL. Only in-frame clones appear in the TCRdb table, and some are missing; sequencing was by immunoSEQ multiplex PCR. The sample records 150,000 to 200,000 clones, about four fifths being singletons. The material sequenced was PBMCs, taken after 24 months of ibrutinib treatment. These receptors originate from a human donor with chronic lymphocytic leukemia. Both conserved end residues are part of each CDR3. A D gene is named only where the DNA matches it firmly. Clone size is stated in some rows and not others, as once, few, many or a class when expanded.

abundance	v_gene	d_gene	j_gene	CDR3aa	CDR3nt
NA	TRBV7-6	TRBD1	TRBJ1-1	CASRGQGANTEAFF	TGTGCCAGCAGGGGACAGGGGGCAAACACTGAAGCTTTCTTT
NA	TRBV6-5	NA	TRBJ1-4	CASSYVRAGEKLFF	TGTGCCAGCAGTTACGTGAGGGCTGGGGAAAAACTGTTTTTT
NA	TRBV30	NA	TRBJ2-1	CAWGSAVVPDEQFF	TGTGCCTGGGGGAGCGCGGTAGTACCTGATGAGCAGTTCTTC
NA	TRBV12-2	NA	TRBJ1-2	CASRLITGCNYGYTF	TGTGCAAGTCGCTTAATAACAGGGTGTAACTATGGCTACACCTTC
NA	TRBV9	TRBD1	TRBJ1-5	CASSPADRIGQPQHF	TGTGCCAGCAGCCCGGCGGACAGGATAGGTCAGCCCCAGCATTTT
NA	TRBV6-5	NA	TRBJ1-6	CASSVHNSPLHF	TGTGCCAGCAGTGTACATAATTCACCCCTCCACTTT
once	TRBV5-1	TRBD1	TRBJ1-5	CASSLRGQGEQPQHF	TGCGCCAGCAGCTTGAGGGGGCAAGGTGAACAGCCCCAGCATTTT
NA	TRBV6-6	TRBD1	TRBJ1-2	CASSSYTGEHGYTF	TGTGCCAGCAGTTCATACACAGGGGAGCATGGCTACACCTTC
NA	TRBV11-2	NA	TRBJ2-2	CASSPNRGGELFF	TGTGCCAGCAGCCCAAATCGGGGCGGGGAGCTGTTTTTT
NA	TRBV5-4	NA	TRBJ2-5	CASSGKGTPQETQYF	TGTGCCAGCAGCGGAAAGGGGACCCCGCAAGAGACCCAGTACTTC
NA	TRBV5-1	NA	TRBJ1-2	CASSPEGRSGYTF	TGCGCCAGCAGCCCCGAAGGACGGTCTGGCTACACCTTC
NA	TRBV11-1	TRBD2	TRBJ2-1	CASSSYRTSGTHNEQFF	TGTGCCAGCAGCTCTTATAGGACTAGCGGGACCCACAATGAGCAGTTCTTC
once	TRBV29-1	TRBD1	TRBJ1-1	CSVCRQGNTEAFF	TGCAGCGTCTGTCGACAGGGGAACACTGAAGCTTTCTTT
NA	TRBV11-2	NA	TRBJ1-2	CASSPLGGGRRVDGYTF	TGTGCCAGCAGCCCACTGGGGGGTGGTCGACGGGTGGATGGCTACACCTTC
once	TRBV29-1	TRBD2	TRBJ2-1	CSGGTSGIKNEQFF	TGCAGCGGAGGGACTAGCGGGATTAAAAATGAGCAGTTCTTC
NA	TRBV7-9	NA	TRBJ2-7	CASKNRGHEQYF	TGTGCCAGCAAAAACCGCGGTCACGAGCAGTACTTC
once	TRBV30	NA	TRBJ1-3	CAHSAGNSGNTIYF	TGTGCCCACTCCGCGGGCAACTCTGGAAACACCATATATTTT
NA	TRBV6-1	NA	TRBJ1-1	CASSDNLGAGKNTEAFF	TGTGCCAGCAGTGACAACCTCGGGGCAGGGAAGAACACTGAAGCTTTCTTT
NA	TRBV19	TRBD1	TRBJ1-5	CASSKTGEDQPQHF	TGTGCCAGTAGTAAGACAGGGGAGGATCAGCCCCAGCATTTT
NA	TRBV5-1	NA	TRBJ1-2	CASRREGSHGYTF	TGCGCCAGCAGGCGCGAGGGGTCCCATGGCTACACCTTC
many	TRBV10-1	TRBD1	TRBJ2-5	CASSVAYTGTESWRETQYF	TGCGCCAGCAGCGTTGCCTATACCGGGACAGAAAGCTGGAGGGAGACCCAGTACTTC
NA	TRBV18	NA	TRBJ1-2	CASSSPGHIYGYTF	TGTGCCAGCTCATCGCCGGGACACATCTATGGCTACACCTTC
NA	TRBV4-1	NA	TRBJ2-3	CASSQGPFGTDTQYF	TGCGCCAGCAGCCAAGGTCCCTTTGGGACAGATACGCAGTATTTT
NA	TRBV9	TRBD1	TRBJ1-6	CASSAGQGRGNSPLHF	TGTGCCAGCAGCGCCGGACAGGGGAGAGGTAATTCACCCCTCCACTTT
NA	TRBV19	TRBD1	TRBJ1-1	CASSLDRENTEAFF	TGTGCCAGTAGCCTCGACAGGGAAAACACTGAAGCTTTCTTT
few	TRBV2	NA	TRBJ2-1	CASSVRGGSYNEQFF	TGTGCCAGCAGTGTTCGAGGTGGTTCCTACAATGAGCAGTTCTTC
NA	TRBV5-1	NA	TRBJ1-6	CASSSAGTKNSPLHF	TGCGCCAGCAGCTCGGCCGGGACGAAGAATTCACCCCTCCACTTT
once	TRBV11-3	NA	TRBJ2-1	CASSLGATYNEQFF	TGTGCCAGCAGCTTAGGAGCGACCTACAATGAGCAGTTCTTC
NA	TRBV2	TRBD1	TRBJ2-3	CASAGQGTDTQYF	TGTGCCAGCGCGGGACAGGGCACAGATACGCAGTATTTT